The rows below give T cell receptor beta chains drawn from one sample of a study of blood T cell repertoires in COVID-19. Some clones are missing from TCRdb's copy, which holds only in-frame ones; the method was immunoSEQ multiplex PCR. The table has 150,000 or so clones, about four fifths seen once. Input material: PBMCs or T cells enriched from blood (not recorded which). The receptors were gathered from a man over 45 who had recovered from COVID-19. Both conserved end residues are part of each CDR3. Fields, in order: CDR3 protein, CDR3 DNA, D gene, V gene, clone size, J gene. The D gene is left open where the match is weak. Size is omitted from some rows. Given values are once, few, many or a class for expanded clones.

CDR3aa: CATSDPDRYQETQYF
CDR3nt: TGTGCCACCAGTGACCCCGACAGGTACCAAGAGACCCAGTACTTC
d_gene: NA
v_gene: TRBV24-1
abundance: few
j_gene: TRBJ2-5

CDR3aa: CASSQTGGETQYF
CDR3nt: TGTGCCAGCAGTCAGACAGGGGGCGAGACCCAGTACTTC
d_gene: TRBD1
v_gene: TRBV6-5
abundance: once
j_gene: TRBJ2-5

CDR3aa: CASSRQSRDRFGYTF
CDR3nt: TGCGCCAGCAGCCGCCAATCCCGGGACAGATTTGGCTACACCTTC
d_gene: TRBD1
v_gene: TRBV4-1
abundance: NA
j_gene: TRBJ1-2

CDR3aa: CASSLGQGASGYTF
CDR3nt: TGCGCCAGCAGCTTGGGGCAGGGGGCCAGCGGCTACACCTTC
d_gene: TRBD1
v_gene: TRBV5-1
abundance: NA
j_gene: TRBJ1-2

CDR3aa: CASSLARPGQGNGYTF
CDR3nt: TGTGCCAGCAGCTTAGCCCGCCCGGGACAGGGGAATGGCTACACCTTC
d_gene: TRBD1
v_gene: TRBV7-2
abundance: NA
j_gene: TRBJ1-2

CDR3aa: CATSRVAGGTTDTQYF
CDR3nt: TGTGCCACCAGCAGAGTAGCGGGGGGGACTACAGATACGCAGTATTTT
d_gene: TRBD2
v_gene: TRBV15
abundance: NA
j_gene: TRBJ2-3

CDR3aa: CASSPLFKPPGQRNSPLHF
CDR3nt: TGTGCCAGCAGCCCCCTGTTTAAGCCCCCGGGACAGAGAAATTCACCCCTCCACTTT
d_gene: TRBD1
v_gene: TRBV9
abundance: NA
j_gene: TRBJ1-6

CDR3aa: CASSPAGTSEEQFF
CDR3nt: TGTGCCAGCTCACCGGCCGGGACTAGCGAAGAGCAGTTCTTC
d_gene: TRBD2
v_gene: TRBV18
abundance: NA
j_gene: TRBJ2-1

CDR3aa: CASSPTSGGGNQPQHF
CDR3nt: TGTGCCAGCAGCCCTACTTCAGGGGGCGGCAATCAGCCCCAGCATTTT
d_gene: TRBD1
v_gene: TRBV27
abundance: NA
j_gene: TRBJ1-5

CDR3aa: CASSPHQGFMNTEAFF
CDR3nt: TGTGCCAGCAGCCCCCATCAGGGGTTTATGAACACTGAAGCTTTCTTT
d_gene: NA
v_gene: TRBV5-4
abundance: few
j_gene: TRBJ1-1